The clone carrying this TCR beta chain was counted only a few times. The antigen is unknown. These data belong to a study of cytomegalovirus exposure and HLA in healthy donors. Findings of the study overall: In a later analysis, the majority of CMV-associated beta chains seemingly showed HLA restriction. Researchers left out some V segments, among them TRBV6-2 and TRBV6-3, as indistinguishable. When a later analysis compared HLA-associated TCR beta chains with equally common others, the HLA-associated chains turned out to be more clonally expanded and to have lower generation probabilities.

The study ran its PCR with 60 Vbeta and 13 Jbeta primers. The table came from immunoSEQ multiplex PCR; TCRdb's copy has only in-frame clones and leaves some out. The sample carries fewer than 85,000 clones, around 76% recorded once. Germline CDR1 is SEHNR and CDR2 is FQNEAQ (reference sequence). The ends were cut back, 1 base at V and 2 bases at J, with 11 bases in the middle. CDR3 size: 15 residues. The sample taken for sequencing was PBMCs. The chain uses TRBV7-9 and TRBJ1-2, with no clear D. The sequence was obtained from a male donor in good health and CMV-seropositive. The CDR3 DNA reads as TGTGCCAGCAGCTTAGGGGTTGCGGGAAACTATGGCTACACCTTC. Protein: CASSLGVAGNYGYTF.